The rows below give T cell receptor beta chains drawn from one sample of a study of a mutant IDH1 vaccine in newly diagnosed glioma. These TCRs are of unknown antigen specificity. Clones were sequenced by immunoSEQ multiplex PCR, and TCRdb holds only the in-frame ones, with some missing. The data contain 31,000 or so clones, approximately 78% of them singletons. Sequencing used PBMCs, obtained from a glioma patient whose treatment included an IDH1 peptide vaccine. Receptors originate from a man between 25 and 39 years old with glioma. Each CDR3 is given with its conserved first and last residue. A D gene is named only where the DNA matches it firmly. Where a row states a size, it is once, few, many or the class of an expanded clone; other rows omit it.

len	j_gene	v_gene	d_gene	abundance	CDR3aa	CDR3nt
15	TRBJ2-7	TRBV5-1	NA	NA	CASSLGGGDPYEQYF	TGCGCCAGCAGCTTGGGTGGAGGGGACCCCTACGAGCAGTACTTC
21	TRBJ2-1	TRBV5-1	TRBD1	NA	CASSSSAPGQGARSSYNEQFF	TGCGCCAGCAGCTCCTCTGCTCCGGGACAGGGGGCCCGGAGCTCCTACAATGAGCAGTTCTTC
15	TRBJ1-5	TRBV11-2	NA	NA	CASSLGPGEGQPQHF	TGTGCCAGCAGCTTAGGTCCAGGGGAGGGACAGCCCCAGCATTTT
16	TRBJ1-5	TRBV4-1	TRBD1	once	CASSQGWGQDNQPQHF	TGCGCCAGCAGCCAAGGGTGGGGACAGGACAATCAGCCCCAGCATTTT
13	TRBJ2-1	TRBV29-1	NA	once	CSSRVGLYNEQFF	TGCAGCTCGCGGGTGGGCCTCTACAATGAGCAGTTCTTC
16	TRBJ2-1	TRBV21-1	NA	NA	CASSKGRRRGYNEQFF	TGTGCCAGCAGCAAAGGGAGGCGGCGGGGTTACAATGAGCAGTTCTTC
13	TRBJ1-6	TRBV30	NA	NA	CAWSPESDSPLHF	TGTGCCTGGAGCCCCGAGTCCGATTCACCCCTCCACTTT
18	TRBJ1-1	TRBV15	NA	once	CATSRELIGQTTNTEAFF	TGTGCCACCAGCAGGGAGCTAATAGGGCAGACAACAAACACTGAAGCTTTCTTT
17	TRBJ1-2	TRBV7-2	TRBD1	NA	CASSLGQGRVEFYGYTF	TGTGCCAGCAGCTTAGGACAGGGTCGTGTCGAGTTCTATGGCTACACCTTC
14	TRBJ2-3	TRBV7-2	NA	few	CASSVDSRTDTQYF	TGTGCCAGCAGCGTTGACAGCCGCACAGATACGCAGTATTTT
15	TRBJ2-6	TRBV11-2	NA	NA	CASSLTGSGANVLTF	TGTGCCAGCAGCTTAACGGGCTCTGGGGCCAACGTCCTGACTTTC
14	TRBJ1-6	TRBV5-1	NA	NA	CASSDGYSLRALHF	TGCGCCAGCAGCGACGGTTATTCCCTAAGGGCCCTCCACTTT
16	TRBJ2-7	TRBV4-3	NA	once	CASSQVTGFNVNEQYF	TGCGCCAGCAGCCAGGTTACCGGGTTCAACGTCAACGAGCAGTACTTC
15	TRBJ2-7	TRBV9	NA	once	CASSGGQRQGYEQYF	TGTGCCAGCAGCGGCGGACAGCGGCAAGGTTACGAGCAGTACTTC
15	TRBJ1-5	TRBV19	TRBD1	NA	CASSMGQGRNQPQHF	TGTGCCAGTAGTATGGGACAGGGAAGAAATCAGCCCCAGCATTTT
13	TRBJ2-2	TRBV2	NA	NA	CASSRMNTGELFF	TGTGCCAGCAGCCGTATGAACACCGGGGAGCTGTTTTTT
12	TRBJ2-3	TRBV30	NA	NA	CAWSVVRGTQYF	TGTGCCTGGAGTGTAGTGAGGGGTACGCAGTATTTT
15	TRBJ2-7	TRBV5-1	NA	NA	CASRLSGARGEEQYF	TGCGCCAGCAGATTGTCCGGGGCCAGAGGAGAAGAGCAGTACTTC
16	TRBJ1-2	TRBV19	NA	NA	CASSINSYGRPGGYTF	TGTGCCAGTAGTATAAATTCTTACGGCAGGCCTGGTGGCTACACCTTC
16	TRBJ1-5	TRBV28	NA	few	CASSWSSGRKGQPQHF	TGTGCCAGCAGTTGGTCATCAGGGAGAAAAGGTCAGCCCCAGCATTTT
19	TRBJ2-3	TRBV4-3	NA	NA	CASSQVPLWGQSRTDTQYF	TGCGCCAGCAGCCAAGTCCCCCTTTGGGGTCAGTCTCGCACAGATACGCAGTATTTT
15	TRBJ1-5	TRBV16	NA	NA	CASSQPTVSNQPQHF	TGTGCCAGCAGCCAGCCGACAGTCAGCAATCAGCCCCAGCATTTT
16	TRBJ2-7	TRBV18	NA	NA	CASSPTTGGLTYEQYF	TGTGCCAGCTCACCGACCACGGGGGGCCTGACCTACGAGCAGTACTTC
14	TRBJ1-2	TRBV7-2	TRBD1	NA	CASRVGQGGYGYTF	TGTGCCAGCAGGGTCGGACAGGGAGGCTATGGCTACACCTTC
13	TRBJ2-1	TRBV29-1	TRBD1	NA	CSAKVQGTNEQFF	TGCAGCGCGAAAGTACAGGGGACGAATGAGCAGTTCTTC
13	TRBJ1-6	TRBV19	NA	NA	CASSIDYNSPLHF	TGTGCCAGTAGTATAGACTATAATTCACCCCTCCACTTT
17	TRBJ2-3	TRBV18	TRBD2	NA	CASSPLLAGGGTDTQYF	TGTGCCAGCTCACCTTTACTAGCGGGAGGAGGAACGGATACGCAGTATTTT
12	TRBJ2-5	TRBV29-1	TRBD2	NA	CSVVAGSETQYF	TGCAGCGTTGTAGCGGGAAGCGAGACCCAGTACTTC
11	TRBJ2-1	TRBV30	NA	NA	CAWAGYNEQFF	TGTGCCTGGGCTGGGTACAATGAGCAGTTCTTC
13	TRBJ2-5	TRBV2	TRBD1	NA	CASSPDRVRTQYF	TGTGCCAGCAGTCCGGACAGGGTTAGGACCCAGTACTTC
13	TRBJ1-1	TRBV9	NA	NA	CASSVRVSAEAFF	TGTGCCAGCAGCGTAAGAGTATCAGCTGAAGCTTTCTTT
13	TRBJ2-5	TRBV29-1	TRBD2	NA	CSVALAGVETQYF	TGCAGCGTTGCACTAGCGGGAGTAGAGACCCAGTACTTC
15	TRBJ1-5	TRBV19	TRBD1	few	CASSDGQAFRQPQHF	TGTGCCAGTAGTGACGGACAGGCCTTCCGGCAGCCCCAGCATTTT
15	TRBJ1-5	TRBV6-1	TRBD1	NA	CASRVTGERNQPQHF	TGTGCCAGCAGGGTCACAGGGGAGCGGAATCAGCCCCAGCATTTT
12	TRBJ2-7	TRBV6-5	TRBD1	NA	CAVHAGGREQYF	TGTGCCGTCCATGCAGGGGGCCGGGAGCAGTACTTC
16	TRBJ2-5	TRBV9	NA	NA	CASSVDPHRIQETQYF	TGTGCCAGCAGCGTAGATCCCCACAGGATCCAAGAGACCCAGTACTTC
15	TRBJ1-2	TRBV10-3	NA	NA	CAISESNRATYGYTF	TGTGCCATCAGTGAGTCTAACAGGGCCACCTATGGCTACACCTTC
11	TRBJ2-2	TRBV11-1	NA	few	CASQATGELFF	TGTGCCAGTCAGGCTACCGGGGAGCTGTTTTTT
13	TRBJ2-3	TRBV2	NA	NA	CASSGLLGDTQYF	TGTGCCAGCAGTGGGCTACTAGGGGATACGCAGTATTTT
14	TRBJ1-5	TRBV28	TRBD1	NA	CASSGTGGGQPQHF	TGTGCCAGCAGTGGAACAGGGGGAGGTCAGCCCCAGCATTTT
13	TRBJ1-2	TRBV19	TRBD1	NA	CASSYRDSHGYTF	TGTGCCAGTAGTTACCGGGACAGCCATGGCTACACCTTC